These 21 T cell receptor beta chains originate from one sample sequenced in a study of cytomegalovirus exposure and HLA in healthy donors. A multiplex PCR was run with 60 Vbeta primers and 13 Jbeta primers. Repertoires were generated with immunoSEQ multiplex PCR, while TCRdb's copy carries only in-frame clones and drops some. The sample shows 150,000 to 200,000 clones, around 81% of them seen only once. Material: PBMCs. These receptors all come from a woman aged 18-30 years in good health and CMV-seropositive.

The chain joins TRBV7-9 to TRBJ2-2, with 10 nucleotides matching TRBD1. V shed 4 bases and J 2 bases; nucleotides not matched to a gene: 4. This CDR3 spans 16 amino acids. In germline, CDR1 is SEHNR, CDR2 FQNEAQ (reference sequence). DNA for the CDR3: TGTGCCAGCAGCTCCCGGGACAGGGGTAACACCGGGGAGCTGTTTTTT. Its protein product is CASSSRDRGNTGELFF. Based on the CDR3 plus reference TRBV7-9 and TRBJ2-2, the full variable domain is DTGVSQNPRHKITKRGQNVTFRCDPISEHNRLYWYRQTLGQGPEFLTYFQNEAQLEKSRLLSDRFSAERPKGSFSTLEIQRTEQGDSAMYLCASSSRDRGNTGELFFGEGSRLTVL.

The chain couples TRBV18 to TRBJ2-5, with a possible D match to TRBD2 (5 bases). Germline-derived CDR1 and CDR2 are KGHSH and LQKENI. CDR3 length equals 13 residues. Trimming took 9 bases from V and 4 from J, leaving 15 bases between them. CDR3 nucleotide sequence: TGTGCCAGTAACCGAGGGCTAAGAGAGACCCAGTACTTC. Translating gives CASNRGLRETQYF.

This clone was observed a single time. J is TRBJ1-1 and V is TRBV20-1, with no clear D. The CDR3 contains 11 residues. Per the germline V gene, CDR1 is DFQATT and CDR2 is SNEGSKA (reference sequence). V was trimmed by 3 bases and J by 12 bases, leaving 14 bases between them. This chain's CDR3 is CSASLGDGSFF. The CDR3 DNA follows: TGCAGTGCTAGTTTAGGCGACGGGTCTTTCTTT.

The genes are TRBV5-4 and TRBJ2-1, with TRBD2 identical over 13 bases. J was trimmed by 6 bases and V by 0 bases; bases with no gene match: 6. This CDR3 is 17 amino acids long. The V gene's germline CDR1 is SGHNT and CDR2 YYREEE (reference sequence). The CDR3 bases are TGTGCCAGCAGCTTGGCACATGGACTAGCGGGGGTCAATGAGCAGTTCTTC. It is translated as CASSLAHGLAGVNEQFF.

The V call is TRBV6-6, the J call TRBJ2-2; D not resolved. This CDR3 spans 15 amino acids. The germline gives CDR1 MNHNY, CDR2 SVGAGI (reference sequence). V lost 4 bases to trimming and J lost 2 bases, with 11 bases between them. DNA of the CDR3: TGTGCCAGCAGTTCCTCGGCCCAAAACACCGGGGAGCTGTTTTTT. This codes for CASSSSAQNTGELFF.

This chain joins TRBV27 and TRBJ2-7; weak D call: TRBD1 (6 bases). Trimming pared 6 bases from V and 0 bases from J, leaving 9 bases between. There are 13 residues in the CDR3. Per germline, CDR1 MNHEY and CDR2 SMNVEV (reference sequence). CDR3 sequence reads: CASSSQGSYEQYF. The CDR3 DNA reads TGTGCCAGCAGCTCACAGGGCTCCTACGAGCAGTACTTC.

There are a few counts of this clone. This chain joins TRBV11-3 and TRBJ1-6, with TRBD1 matching 9 bases. This CDR3 comprises 15 residues. J lost 10 bases, V lost 4 bases, and 8 bases had no gene match. CDR1 and CDR2 from the germline V gene are SGHNT and YENEEA. The CDR3 DNA is TGTGCCAGCAGCTCCTCGGGACAGGGATTCTCACCCCTCCACTTT. As protein: CASSSSGQGFSPLHF.

This rearrangement joins TRBV7-3 to TRBJ1-2; D uncertain. Germline loops: CDR1 SGHTA, CDR2 FQGTGA. CDR3 length equals 13 residues. V dropped 10 bases and J dropped 4 bases, with 16 bases sitting between them. The CDR3 sequence: CATDGGQPYGYTF. The CDR3 region has the DNA TGTGCCACCGACGGAGGCCAGCCCTATGGCTACACCTTC.

About this clone itself: It differs at one base from a far larger clone, so likely a read error. This chain joins TRBV11-2 and TRBJ2-7; D remains unclear. In germline, CDR1 is SGHAT, CDR2 FQNNGV. The CDR3 loop spans 10 amino acids. Trimming took off 5 bases at V and 3 bases at J, with 2 bases between the two ends. CDR3 sequence reads: CASSHYEQYF. For the CDR3, the DNA is TGTGCCAGCAGCCACTACGAGCAGTACTTC.

With regard to this clone: The junction departs from the called germline gene at one end, perhaps through a read error. V gene TRBV7-9 combines with J gene TRBJ1-1; D is possibly TRBD1 (5 bases). CDR1 and CDR2 (germline): SEHNR, FQNEAQ (reference sequence). The CDR3 runs to 16 residues. Here the CDR3 reads CSSSGGLGGGNTEAFF. CDR3 DNA sequence: TGTTCCAGCAGCGGGGGGTTGGGGGGTGGGAACACTGAAGCTTTCTTT.

The V and J genes are TRBV4-1 and TRBJ2-7; 9 nucleotides agree with TRBD2. The V gene's germline CDR1 is MGHRA and CDR2 YSYEKL. The junction had 0 bases not matched to a gene; V was cut back by 2 bases and J by 4 bases. This CDR3 contains 13 residues. CDR3 amino acids: CASSQTSGYEQYV. The CDR3 DNA reads as TGCGCCAGCAGCCAAACTAGCGGGTACGAGCAGTACGTC.

In regard to this clone: Its ends do not fully match the called genes, so a read error is possible. J is TRBJ2-6 and V is TRBV7-9; TRBD1 aligns across 7 bases. Germline V gene sequence: CDR1 SEHNR, CDR2 FQNEAQ (reference sequence). CDR3 length equals 17 residues. The CDR3 DNA is TGTTCCAGCAGCGGTGAGGGGGCAAGTAGTGGGGCCAACGTCCTGACTTTC. Translated, it gives CSSSGEGASSGANVLTF.

The chain carries TRBV9 and TRBJ2-1; D may be TRBD1 (6 bases). The CDR3 length is 12 residues. Germline-derived CDR1 and CDR2 are SGDLS and YYNGEE. V shed 4 bases and J shed 7 bases, with 9 bases lying between them. CDR3 residues: CASSMDSNEQFF. The CDR3 region has the DNA TGTGCCAGCAGCATGGACAGTAATGAGCAGTTCTTC.

This chain connects TRBV6-5 to TRBJ2-2; tentatively, D is TRBD1 (5 bases). The CDR3 has 15 amino acids. CDR1 MNHEY and CDR2 SVGAGI come from the germline V gene. V lost 4 bases and J 4 bases, leaving 13 bases between the germline ends. The CDR3 sequence is CASSSGDRTTGELFF. CDR3 in DNA: TGTGCCAGCAGTTCCGGAGACAGAACCACCGGGGAGCTGTTTTTT.

This clone was detected only once. The chain couples TRBV13 to TRBJ1-6; 7 nucleotides agree with TRBD1. The germline CDR1 and CDR2 sequences are PRHDT and FYEKMQ (reference sequence). Trimming took 4 bases from V and 7 from J; bases not matched to a gene: 10. This CDR3 region has 16 residues. The CDR3 sequence: CASSSETGSRNSPLHF. CDR3 bases: TGTGCCAGCAGCTCCGAGACAGGGTCAAGGAATTCACCCCTCCACTTT.

The chain employs TRBV19 and TRBJ2-1; D not resolved. Germline assignment: CDR1 LNHDA and CDR2 SQIVND (reference sequence). The CDR3 runs 13 residues. V shed 5 bases and J shed 0 bases, with 5 bases lying between them. Here the CDR3 reads CASSLSSYNEQFF. Here the CDR3 DNA reads TGTGCCAGTAGTCTGTCCTCCTACAATGAGCAGTTCTTC.

The rearrangement joins TRBV28 to TRBJ1-3, with no clear D. Trimming pared 6 bases from V and 0 bases from J, leaving 9 bases between. This CDR3 region has 14 residues. Germline V gene lookup returns CDR1 MDHEN and CDR2 SYDVKM. The CDR3 sequence: CASSPGNSGNTIYF. The CDR3 nucleotides are TGTGCCAGCAGCCCAGGTAACTCTGGAAACACCATATATTTT.

The chain uses TRBV6-6 and TRBJ2-5; a possible D gene is TRBD2 (5 bases). The DNA end lines up better with TRBJ2-7; the J call may be wrong. The CDR3 consists of 15 residues. Germline CDR1 is MNHNY and CDR2 is SVGAGI (reference sequence). CDR3 amino acids: CASSYNAGLSYEQYF. In DNA form, the CDR3 reads TGTGCCAGCAGTTATAACGCGGGCTTATCCTACGAGCAGTACTTC.

The count of this clone is one. As DNA, the CDR3 is TGTGCCAGCAGCTTCACTAGCGGGGGGGCCGGGGAGCTGTTTTTT. Protein: CASSFTSGGAGELFF. V is TRBV7-3 and J is TRBJ2-2; TRBD2 matches 13 bases. The CDR3 runs 15 residues. With 3 bases clipped from V and 6 bases from J, the junction kept 1 base outside the gene matches. The V gene's germline CDR1 is SGHTA and CDR2 FQGTGA.

This rearrangement joins TRBV29-1 to TRBJ2-5; 9 nucleotides line up with TRBD2. The CDR3 covers 17 residues. Per germline, CDR1 SQVTM and CDR2 ANQGSEA. Trimming took 6 bases from V and 4 from J; bases not matched to a gene: 18. For the CDR3, the DNA is TGCAGCGTGGATAAAGGGGGCGGCGGGGGGGTAGGAGAGACCCAGTACTTC. Its protein is CSVDKGGGGGVGETQYF.

This chain connects TRBV4-1 to TRBJ1-4; 9 nucleotides align to TRBD1. CDR3 length equals 15 residues. The trim removed 4 bases at V and 5 bases at J, leaving 5 bases unmatched. From germline, CDR1 is MGHRA and CDR2 YSYEKL. CDR3 protein: CASSPRQGGNEKLFF. The DNA for the CDR3 is TGCGCCAGCAGCCCCCGACAGGGGGGAAATGAAAAACTGTTTTTT.